The clone carrying this TCR beta chain has a handful of counts. Expressed TCRB transcripts were sequenced, since all the RNA that had been isolated was reverse transcribed. Roughly 3.5 million reads per sample on average were obtained from naive, central memory and regulatory T cell samples. Generated by immunoSEQ multiplex PCR, the TCRdb table keeps only in-frame clones and is missing some. The sample has about half a million clones, over 9.5% seen once. Staining for CD45RO/CCR7/CD25/CD127/CD95/CD27 allowed sorting of CD4+ naive, central memory, regulatory and stem cell-like memory cells. The data stem from a study of beta chain features in type 1 diabetes. CDR1 and CDR2 from the germline V gene are SGHDT and YYEEEE. The CDR3 sequence is 11 residues long. V was pared by 6 bases and J by 4 bases, with 7 bases between.

This receptor was obtained from a woman aged 18-29 years in good health. The source material was naive CD4+ T cells from blood. The V gene is TRBV5-6, the J gene TRBJ1-1; D is uncertain. CDR3 in amino acids: CASTFRTEAFF. CDR3 nucleotides: TGTGCCAGCACATTCCGCACTGAAGCTTTCTTT.